One and the same sample provided the 22 T cell receptor beta chains below, sequenced in a study of shared clonotypes between healthy human individuals. Libraries were prepared by immunoSEQ multiplex PCR; TCRdb keeps only in-frame clonotypes and omits some of them. The table has hundreds of thousands of clones, roughly 91% seen once. The specimen was memory CD8+ T cells sorted from blood. Subset in this sample: CD45RO+ cells pooled with CCR7-negative TemRA cells. These TCRs come from a man younger than 35 in good health.

CDR3 residues: CASSVVPDWVYGYTF. The CDR3, as DNA: TGTGCCAGCAGCGTAGTTCCGGATTGGGTCTATGGCTACACCTTC. The rearrangement links TRBV9 to TRBJ1-2, with D uncertain. Trimming took off 0 bases at V and 4 bases at J, with 13 bases between the two ends. Germline V lookup: CDR1 SGDLS, CDR2 YYNGEE. This CDR3 has 15 amino acids.

The chain couples TRBV13 to TRBJ1-1; tentatively, D is TRBD1 (6 bases). Trimming left V 8 bases short and J 3 bases short, with 28 bases between. The CDR3 consists of 18 residues. CDR1 and CDR2 (germline): PRHDT, FYEKMQ (reference sequence). The CDR3: CASSIVRGGGILDTEAFF. The CDR3 region has the DNA TGTGCCAGCTCCATCGTTAGGGGGGGAGGCATCCTAGACACTGAAGCTTTCTTT.

The J gene is TRBJ1-5, the V gene TRBV6-5; 9 bases agree with TRBD1. The V gene end was trimmed by 5 bases and the J gene end by 5 bases; junction bases not matched to a gene: 4. Germline lookup yields CDR1 MNHEY and CDR2 SVGAGI. The CDR3 runs to 14 residues. The CDR3 reads CASSPGQGDQPQHF. The CDR3 DNA is TGTGCCAGCAGTCCGGGACAGGGCGATCAGCCCCAGCATTTT.

J is TRBJ2-7 and V is TRBV6-1, with 7 bases aligning to TRBD2. CDR1 is MNHNS and CDR2 is SASEGT in the germline V gene. This CDR3 is built from 16 residues. V gave up 4 bases and J gave up 0 bases; unmatched junction bases: 9. The CDR3 DNA follows: TGTGCCAGCAGTGTCGGTCCCAGGGACTACTCCTACGAGCAGTACTTC. It yields the protein CASSVGPRDYSYEQYF.

The table lists this clone with a count of one. V is TRBV27 and J is TRBJ1-4; D gene unclear. The CDR3 runs to 14 residues. V lost 1 base and J lost 4, with 7 bases in between. Germline V gene data show CDR1 as MNHEY and CDR2 as SMNVEV (reference sequence). The CDR3 coding sequence is TGTGCCAGCAGTTTATACGTGGATAATGAAAAACTGTTTTTT. This gives the protein CASSLYVDNEKLFF. Drawing the rest from reference TRBV27 and TRBJ1-4, the complete variable domain is EAQVTQNPRYLITVTGKKLTVTCSQNMNHEYMSWYRQDPGLGLRQIYYSMNVEVTDKGDVPEGYKVSRKEKRNFPLILESPSPNQTSLYFCASSLYVDNEKLFFGSGTQLSVL.

The chain joins TRBV29-1 to TRBJ1-1; perhaps TRBD1 as D (5 bases). The CDR3 is 13 amino acids. The ends were cut back, 2 bases at V and 6 bases at J, with 13 bases in the middle. CDR1 and CDR2 from the germline V gene are SQVTM and ANQGSEA. CDR3 sequence (DNA): TGCAGCGTTGAAACGTGGGGGTCCGCTGAAGCTTTCTTT. This encodes CSVETWGSAEAFF. The full variable domain, completed using reference TRBV29-1 and TRBJ1-1, is SAVISQKPSRDICQRGTSLTIQCQVDSQVTMMFWYRQQPGQSLTLIATANQGSEATYESGFVIDKFPISRPNLTFSTLTVSNMSPEDSSIYLCSVETWGSAEAFFGQGTRLTVV.

The chain couples TRBV7-9 to TRBJ2-7; unclear D gene. The CDR3 runs 13 residues. Germline CDR1 SEHNR, CDR2 FQNEAQ (reference sequence). V was trimmed by 3 bases and J by 5 bases, leaving 11 bases between them. DNA of the CDR3: TGTGCCAGCAGCTTCGCCAGCGACGACGAGCAGTACTTC. Its protein is CASSFASDDEQYF.

This clone has only one observation. V gene TRBV15 combines with J gene TRBJ2-7; possible D gene TRBD1, 5 bases. Germline assignment: CDR1 LNHNV and CDR2 YYDKDF (reference sequence). Trimming stripped 0 bases from V and 5 bases from J, with 11 bases between. The CDR3 is 14 amino acids. Here the CDR3 reads CATSRESRVHEQYF. The CDR3 DNA follows: TGTGCCACCAGCAGAGAATCCAGGGTCCACGAGCAGTACTTC.

The chain combines TRBV5-1 with TRBJ1-3; tentatively, D is TRBD1 (6 bases). Germline V gives CDR1 SGHRS, CDR2 YFSETQ. V lost 4 bases and J 2 bases, leaving 16 bases between the germline ends. The length of the CDR3 is 16 residues. CDR3 DNA: TGCGCCAGCAGCCTCCGCTACCGACAGGCTGGAAACACCATATATTTT. It encodes CASSLRYRQAGNTIYF.

The chain links TRBV2 to TRBJ2-4; TRBD1 matches 9 bases. Germline V gene lookup returns CDR1 SNHLY and CDR2 FYNNEI. J gave up 9 bases and V 6 bases, and 9 bases lay outside the gene matches. This CDR3 is 14 amino acids long. The CDR3 loop is CASSQGQGLGIQYF. For the CDR3, the DNA is TGTGCCAGCAGCCAGGGACAGGGTTTAGGCATTCAGTACTTC.

The genes are TRBV2 and TRBJ2-1, with 13 bases that match TRBD2. V was clipped by 11 bases and J by 10 bases; unmatched bases: 11. The CDR3 is made up of 14 amino acids. The V gene's germline CDR1 is SNHLY and CDR2 FYNNEI. The CDR3 DNA sequence: TGTGCCTCCTGCCCTCCGGGACTAGCGGGGGAGCAGTTCTTC. This encodes CASCPPGLAGEQFF.

About this clone itself: The sample holds other DNA sequences that translate to the same CDR3. The chain carries TRBV6-5 and TRBJ1-1; weak D call: TRBD1 (5 bases). The CDR3 runs to 14 residues. CDR1 and CDR2 from the germline V gene are MNHEY and SVGAGI. With 2 bases removed from V and 3 bases from J, the gap between germline ends came to 10 bases. The CDR3 spells CASSYTTGDTEAFF. The CDR3 nucleotides are TGTGCCAGCAGTTACACCACAGGCGACACTGAAGCTTTCTTT.

The V and J genes are TRBV2 and TRBJ1-5; D not certain. The CDR3 is 18 residues long. CDR1 and CDR2 (germline): SNHLY, FYNNEI. Deletions cut 6 bases from V and 0 bases from J, with 21 bases between. DNA of the CDR3: TGTGCCAGCAGGCCTTATTGCTGGGAGTATTATAGCAATCAGCCCCAGCATTTT. It translates to CASRPYCWEYYSNQPQHF.

This clone was observed once. The CDR3, as DNA: TGTGCCAGCAGCTCTGGACTAGCGGCTTACGAGCAGTACTTC. Translation gives CASSSGLAAYEQYF. The J gene is TRBJ2-7, the V gene TRBV5-4; 10 bases agree with TRBD2. Germline V gene lookup returns CDR1 SGHNT and CDR2 YYREEE (reference sequence). After removal of 3 bases from V and 4 bases from J, the junction contained 4 bases not matched to a gene. The CDR3 is made up of 14 amino acids.

The chain employs TRBV30 and TRBJ1-6; 10 bases agree with TRBD1. J lost 4 bases, V lost 0 bases, and 3 bases had no gene match. Germline V lookup: CDR1 GTSNPN, CDR2 SVGIG (reference sequence). This CDR3 contains 16 residues. The CDR3 reads CAWSVGTGEYNSPLHF. CDR3 DNA sequence: TGTGCCTGGAGTGTAGGGACAGGGGAATATAATTCACCCCTCCACTTT.

V and J are TRBV4-1 and TRBJ1-3; a weak D match, TRBD1 (6 bases). The CDR3 length is 14 residues. V was trimmed by 3 bases and J by 7 bases, leaving 13 bases between them. Germline CDR1 MGHRA, CDR2 YSYEKL. CDR3 region: CASSQTTGSNTIYF. Written as DNA, the CDR3 is TGCGCCAGCAGCCAGACAACAGGGAGTAACACCATATATTTT.

V and J are TRBV20-1 and TRBJ2-5; D unclear. CDR1 is DFQATT and CDR2 is SNEGSKA in the germline V gene (reference sequence). V was shortened by 6 bases and J by 5 bases, with 10 bases between the two germline ends. The CDR3 has 11 residues. Here the CDR3 DNA reads TGCAGTGCGGCGATTGGTGAGACCCAGTACTTC. Translating it yields CSAAIGETQYF.

This clone has just one count. This sequence joins TRBV11-2 and TRBJ2-7; possibly TRBD1 or TRBD2 for D (5 bases each). Deletions cut 1 base from V and 4 bases from J, with 11 bases between. Per germline, CDR1 SGHAT and CDR2 FQNNGV. The CDR3 spans 14 residues. The CDR3 reads CASSLAGGSYEQYF. The CDR3 DNA follows: TGTGCCAGCAGCTTAGCTGGGGGTTCTTACGAGCAGTACTTC.

The chain uses TRBV27 and TRBJ2-1, with D tentatively TRBD2 (6 bases). Trimming shortened V by 2 bases and J by 4 bases, and 15 bases separated the two germline ends. The CDR3 has 16 amino acids. The germline CDR1 and CDR2 sequences are MNHEY and SMNVEV (reference sequence). The DNA of the CDR3 is TGTGCCAGCAGTTTAACCGGTGCGAGCGGGTACAATGAGCAGTTCTTC. Protein sequence: CASSLTGASGYNEQFF.

The CDR3 coding sequence is TGTGCCAGCAGTTTAAAGGGGACCCAGGCATCTTTCAGATTAATGAACACTGAAGCTTTCTTT. This gives the protein CASSLKGTQASFRLMNTEAFF. This chain joins TRBV27 and TRBJ1-1; D may be TRBD1 (5 bases). V lost 2 bases and J lost 0, with 28 bases in between. The germline gives CDR1 MNHEY, CDR2 SMNVEV (reference sequence). The CDR3 spans 21 residues.

The chain couples TRBV11-2 to TRBJ2-3, with 11 nucleotides matching TRBD2. Germline values: CDR1 SGHAT, CDR2 FQNNGV. The CDR3 loop spans 16 amino acids. Losses at the gene ends were 4 bases for V and 4 bases for J; bases not matched to a gene: 7. The chain's CDR3 is CASSSLAGGLADTQYF. CDR3 nucleotide sequence: TGTGCCAGCAGCTCCCTAGCGGGAGGTCTCGCAGATACGCAGTATTTT.

The rearrangement joins TRBV28 to TRBJ2-1, with 8 nucleotides matching TRBD1. Germline V gives CDR1 MDHEN, CDR2 SYDVKM. The CDR3 is 14 amino acids. The V and J ends lost 8 bases and 4 bases, in that order; junction bases with no gene match: 7. The CDR3 coding sequence is TGTGCCAGCGAGGACAGGGCACAATACAATGAGCAGTTCTTC. This encodes CASEDRAQYNEQFF. The variable domain in full, with the rest retrieved from reference TRBV28 and TRBJ2-1, is DVKVTQSSRYLVKRTGEKVFLECVQDMDHENMFWYRQDPGLGLRLIYFSYDVKMKEKGDIPEGYSVSREKKERFSLILESASTNQTSMYLCASEDRAQYNEQFFGPGTRLTVL.